Listed here are 10 T cell receptor beta chains from one sample, sequenced in a study of cytomegalovirus exposure and HLA in healthy donors. This PCR relied on a set of 60 Vbeta primers and 13 Jbeta primers. Some clones are missing from TCRdb's copy, which holds only in-frame ones; the method was immunoSEQ multiplex PCR. The table lists approximately 140,000 clones, roughly 80% of them singletons, with about 4% in the top ten. Specimen: PBMCs. The receptor set was obtained from a human donor in good health.

The chain couples TRBV6-1 to TRBJ2-7; 9 bases map to TRBD2. This CDR3 contains 15 residues. V trimming: 1 base; J trimming: 0 bases; junction bases outside the gene matches: 1. The germline V gene has CDR1 MNHNS and CDR2 SASEGT. The CDR3 coding sequence is TGTGCCAGCAGTGAAGGTAGCGGGAGCTCCTACGAGCAGTACTTC. This translates into CASSEGSGSSYEQYF.

This clone was observed a single time. The V and J genes are TRBV15 and TRBJ1-3, with D unclear. The V end lost 0 bases, the J end lost 4 bases, and 10 bases lay between the germline ends. The length of the CDR3 is 15 residues. The germline V gene encodes CDR1 LNHNV and CDR2 YYDKDF (reference sequence). In DNA form, the CDR3 reads TGTGCCACCAGCAGAGATGGAGGAGCCGGAAACACCATATATTTT. Residues: CATSRDGGAGNTIYF.

This chain joins TRBV5-1 and TRBJ2-2, with D tentatively TRBD1 (6 bases). Germline lookup yields CDR1 SGHRS and CDR2 YFSETQ. The CDR3 consists of 14 residues. The V end lost 5 bases, the J end lost 2 bases, and 10 bases lay between the germline ends. CDR3 sequence (DNA): TGCGCCAGCAGTTCGGACAGCAACACCGGGGAGCTGTTTTTT. Translating it yields CASSSDSNTGELFF.

The chain recombines TRBV5-1 with TRBJ1-2; 9 bases match TRBD1. The germline V gene has CDR1 SGHRS and CDR2 YFSETQ. This CDR3 is 13 amino acids long. Trimming at V came to 7 bases and at J to 6 bases, leaving 7 bases not matched to a gene. CDR3: CASLPTGGNGYTF. In nucleotides, the CDR3 is TGCGCCAGCCTCCCTACAGGGGGCAATGGCTACACCTTC.

The chain combines TRBV19 with TRBJ2-7, with unresolved D. This CDR3 is 13 amino acids long. Per germline, CDR1 LNHDA and CDR2 SQIVND (reference sequence). V shed 5 bases and J shed 2 bases, with 10 bases lying between them. The CDR3 DNA sequence: TGTGCCAGTAGTTCCTGGCCACCCTACGAGCAGTACTTC. Translating it yields CASSSWPPYEQYF. The whole variable domain, filled in from reference TRBV19 and TRBJ2-7, reads DGGITQSPKYLFRKEGQNVTLSCEQNLNHDAMYWYRQDPGQGLRLIYYSQIVNDFQKGDIAEGYSVSREKKESFPLTVTSAQKNPTAFYLCASSSWPPYEQYFGPGTRLTVT.

This clone came up a few times. V gene TRBV7-9 combines with J gene TRBJ2-6, with TRBD1 as a possible D gene (6 bases). Germline loops: CDR1 SEHNR, CDR2 FQNEAQ (reference sequence). The V and J ends lost 7 bases and 4 bases respectively, with 17 bases between them. This CDR3 spans 16 amino acids. CDR3 loop: CASTPKQGLGANVLTF. As DNA, the CDR3 is TGTGCCAGCACCCCCAAACAGGGTTTGGGGGCCAACGTCCTGACTTTC.

V and J are TRBV5-4 and TRBJ1-1; D ambiguous. Germline CDR1 is SGHNT and CDR2 is YYREEE (reference sequence). The CDR3 loop spans 12 amino acids. Deletions cut 5 bases from V and 8 bases from J, with 13 bases between. The CDR3 DNA is TGTGCCAGCAGTTACACCGGGTTCGAAGCTTTCTTT. Protein product: CASSYTGFEAFF.

V usage is TRBV4-1 and J usage is TRBJ2-7, with TRBD1 identical over 8 bases. Per germline, CDR1 MGHRA and CDR2 YSYEKL. The CDR3 is 15 amino acids. Trimming cost V 3 bases and J 1 base; bases outside gene matches: 5. CDR3 DNA: TGCGCCAGCAGCCAGGGGACAGGAGATTCCTACGAGCAGTACTTC. Its translation: CASSQGTGDSYEQYF.

This clone was seen just once. The V and J genes are TRBV7-8 and TRBJ2-7; 8 nucleotides align to TRBD1. Per germline, CDR1 SGHVS and CDR2 FQNEAQ. The CDR3 has 15 residues. J lost 7 bases, V lost 5 bases, and 13 bases had no gene match. CDR3 sequence (DNA): TGTGCCAGCAGCCGAAGAGGACAGGGAACAGTTGAGCAGTACTTC. Amino acid sequence: CASSRRGQGTVEQYF. Supplemented by reference TRBV7-8 and TRBJ2-7, the full variable domain reads GAGVSQSPRYKVAKRGQDVALRCDPISGHVSLFWYQQALGQGPEFLTYFQNEAQLDKSGLPSDRFFAERPEGSVSTLKIQRTQQEDSAVYLCASSRRGQGTVEQYFGPGTRLTVT.

This chain's CDR3 is CASSPPRTGFENEQFF. The CDR3 nucleotides read TGTGCCAGTAGTCCGCCCCGGACAGGGTTTGAAAATGAGCAGTTCTTC. The V call is TRBV19, the J call TRBJ2-1; 8 bases line up with TRBD1. CDR3 length: 16 amino acids. V shed 5 bases, J shed 7 bases, and the junction held 13 bases outside the gene matches. CDR1 and CDR2 from the germline V gene are LNHDA and SQIVND (reference sequence).